These 32 T cell receptor beta chains were all obtained from the same sample, sequenced in a study of T cell responses to AZD1222 COVID-19 vaccine. Here immunoSEQ multiplex PCR was the method, and the copy in TCRdb shows in-frame clones only, minus some. This sample has 95,000 to 150,000 clones, with roughly 84% found just once. This specimen consisted of peripheral blood, obtained on day 0 of AZD1222 vaccination. Receptor source: an adult in good health.

V and J are TRBV5-4 and TRBJ1-2, with D possibly matching TRBD1 (5 bases). The CDR3 contains 15 residues. Trimming stripped 0 bases from V and 8 bases from J, with 17 bases between. Germline CDR1 SGHNT, CDR2 YYREEE (reference sequence). The CDR3, as DNA: TGTGCCAGCAGCTTGGGGACACCATCTCACTCCGGCTACACCTTC. It translates to CASSLGTPSHSGYTF.

The chain uses TRBV12-3 or TRBV12-4 and TRBJ1-2; perhaps TRBD1 as D (6 bases). The CDR3 loop spans 13 amino acids. Between the trimmed V and J ends, which lost 6 bases and 3 bases, there was a span of 11 bases. In nucleotides, the CDR3 is TGTGCCAGCAGCCCCAGGGGTTACTATGGCTACACCTTC. Protein product: CASSPRGYYGYTF.

V is TRBV6-5 and J is TRBJ2-7, with D perhaps matching TRBD2 (5 bases). From germline, CDR1 is MNHEY and CDR2 SVGAGI. The CDR3 has 16 residues. Trimming cost V 0 bases and J 1 base, with 13 bases left between them. CDR3 sequence: CASSYSPPGNSYEQYF. The CDR3 DNA is TGTGCCAGCAGTTACTCCCCCCCGGGAAATTCCTACGAGCAGTACTTC.

This chain joins TRBV11-2 and TRBJ2-7; 9 bases align to TRBD1. This CDR3 region has 15 residues. Losses at the gene ends were 3 bases for V and 3 bases for J; bases not matched to a gene: 6. Germline CDR1 SGHAT, CDR2 FQNNGV. CDR3 amino acids: CASSLGQGWGYEQYF. The CDR3 nucleotides are TGTGCCAGCAGCTTGGGACAGGGCTGGGGCTACGAGCAGTACTTC.

The V gene is TRBV6-1, the J gene TRBJ1-5; TRBD1 aligns across 9 bases. The CDR3 loop spans 16 amino acids. The junction had 9 bases not matched to a gene; V was cut back by 4 bases and J by 5 bases. In germline, CDR1 is MNHNS, CDR2 SASEGT. The CDR3 reads CASSGSGTGWDQPQHF. CDR3 DNA: TGTGCCAGCAGTGGCTCCGGGACAGGGTGGGATCAGCCCCAGCATTTT.

This clone was observed a few times. The chain links TRBV6-4 to TRBJ2-1; D not resolved. The CDR3 extends over 15 amino acids. CDR1 is MRHNA and CDR2 is SNTAGT in the germline V gene. The germline V and J ends were trimmed by 4 bases and 0 bases, with 10 bases remaining between them. The CDR3 bases are TGTGCCAGCAGTGCCGATCCGGGCTCCTACAATGAGCAGTTCTTC. Translated: CASSADPGSYNEQFF.

This sequence joins TRBV3-1 (or the pseudogene TRBV3-2) and TRBJ1-1; D remains ambiguous. Germline V gene data show CDR1 as LGHDT and CDR2 as YNNKEL (reference sequence). The V and J ends lost 4 bases and 10 bases respectively, with 16 bases between them. This CDR3 region has 13 residues. The CDR3 nucleotides are TGTGCCAGCAGCCCTGACACCCCCACGGGAGCTTTCTTT. It specifies CASSPDTPTGAFF.

V and J are TRBV5-1 and TRBJ2-1; 11 bases fit TRBD2. Germline assignment: CDR1 SGHRS and CDR2 YFSETQ. With V trimmed by 4 bases and J by 4 bases, 4 bases remained unmatched. This CDR3 is built from 15 residues. CDR3 sequence: CASSRLAGPYNEQFF. The CDR3 DNA sequence: TGCGCCAGCAGCCGACTAGCGGGGCCTTACAATGAGCAGTTCTTC.

This rearrangement joins TRBV5-1 to TRBJ1-4; a weak D match, TRBD1 (5 bases). V lost 4 bases and J 3 bases, leaving 16 bases between the germline ends. This CDR3 comprises 16 residues. Germline V gene data show CDR1 as SGHRS and CDR2 as YFSETQ. The CDR3 reads CASSRNLAGANEKLFF. Here the CDR3 DNA reads TGCGCCAGCAGCCGCAATTTAGCGGGGGCTAATGAAAAACTGTTTTTT. Using reference TRBV5-1 and TRBJ1-4 for the parts outside the CDR3, the full variable domain is KAGVTQTPRYLIKTRGQQVTLSCSPISGHRSVSWYQQTPGQGLQFLFEYFSETQRNKGNFPGRFSGRQFSNSRSEMNVSTLELGDSALYLCASSRNLAGANEKLFFGSGTQLSVL.

The sample holds a few counts of this clone. The chain links TRBV6-5 to TRBJ1-2; D possibly corresponds to TRBD1 (5 bases). Germline V gives CDR1 MNHEY, CDR2 SVGAGI. This CDR3 contains 15 residues. The germline V and J ends were trimmed by 5 bases and 4 bases, with 17 bases remaining between them. DNA for the CDR3: TGTGCCAGCAGTAACGTTAAAGACAGCGTCTATGGCTACACCTTC. Translating gives CASSNVKDSVYGYTF.

This sequence joins TRBV7-2 and TRBJ1-1; no definite D call. Trimming removed 6 bases at V and 1 base at J, with 9 bases between. CDR1 SGHTA and CDR2 FQGNSA come from the germline V gene. The CDR3 has 13 amino acids. CDR3 residues: CASSPMRNTEAFF. The CDR3 nucleotides are TGTGCCAGCAGTCCTATGAGGAACACTGAAGCTTTCTTT.

The rearrangement uses TRBV6-5 and TRBJ1-1; D not resolved. Trimming stripped 3 bases from V and 0 bases from J, with 2 bases between. This CDR3 spans 12 amino acids. Germline CDR1 is MNHEY and CDR2 is SVGAGI. CDR3 sequence (DNA): TGTGCCAGCAGTTATATGAACACTGAAGCTTTCTTT. This gives the protein CASSYMNTEAFF.

Only one count was recorded for this clone. The chain has TRBV5-4 and TRBJ2-7; D unresolved. The CDR3 contains 13 residues. V lost 4 bases, J lost 0 bases, and 8 bases lay in between. In germline, CDR1 is SGHNT, CDR2 YYREEE (reference sequence). CDR3 in amino acids: CASSGGTSYEQYF. For the CDR3, the DNA is TGTGCCAGCAGCGGCGGAACCTCCTACGAGCAGTACTTC.

CDR3: CASSTVDRKYF. The CDR3 DNA follows: TGCGCCAGCAGCACGGTGGATCGTAAGTACTTC. The chain uses TRBV4-1 and TRBJ2-7; D uncertain. The length of the CDR3 is 11 residues. The germline CDR1 and CDR2 sequences are MGHRA and YSYEKL. The germline V and J ends were trimmed by 5 bases and 11 bases, with 13 bases remaining between them.

CDR3 nucleotides: TGTGCCACCAGTGTCCCACACCTGACAGGGGGGAACACTGAAGCTTTCTTT. This gives the protein CATSVPHLTGGNTEAFF. V gene TRBV24-1 combines with J gene TRBJ1-1, with TRBD1 matching 9 bases. The CDR3 is made up of 17 amino acids. The V segment lost 5 bases and the J segment 1 base; nucleotides outside the gene matches: 10. Per the germline V gene, CDR1 is KGHDR and CDR2 is SFDVKD.

The chain uses TRBV9 and TRBJ1-1; TRBD1 agrees at 11 bases. Losses at the gene ends were 4 bases for V and 4 bases for J; bases not matched to a gene: 6. Germline-derived CDR1 and CDR2 are SGDLS and YYNGEE. The CDR3 is made up of 15 amino acids. CDR3 in DNA: TGTGCCAGCAGCCCCCCCGGGACAGGGGGCACTGAAGCTTTCTTT. Its translation is CASSPPGTGGTEAFF.

The CDR3 loop is CATSRDNRARLTYNEQFF. The CDR3, as DNA: TGTGCCACCAGCAGAGATAATAGGGCCAGACTTACCTACAATGAGCAGTTCTTC. This sequence joins TRBV15 and TRBJ2-1, with D uncertain. The CDR3 sequence is 18 residues long. Per the germline V gene, CDR1 is LNHNV and CDR2 is YYDKDF (reference sequence). The V end was cut by 0 bases, the J end by 2 bases, with 17 bases between.

In this sample, this clone turned up once. The gene calls are TRBV21-1 and TRBJ1-1; the D call in the table, TRBD1, was not verified against the DNA. TRBV21-1 is recorded as a pseudogene. The CDR3 contains 15 residues. CDR3 region: CASLPDGTGFAEAFF. Written as DNA, the CDR3 is TGTGCCAGCCTACCTGACGGGACAGGGTTCGCTGAAGCTTTCTTT.

This clone was counted once. The chain is built from TRBV18 and TRBJ1-1; D gene ambiguous. The CDR3 sequence is 13 residues long. Per the germline V gene, CDR1 is KGHSH and CDR2 is LQKENI. V lost 3 bases and J lost 3, with 8 bases in between. The DNA for the CDR3 is TGTGCCAGCTCACCGGCCCGATACACTGAAGCTTTCTTT. Its protein is CASSPARYTEAFF.

The CDR3: CASSAGLGGSPDTQYF. The DNA of the CDR3 is TGCGCCAGCAGCGCAGGACTAGGGGGCTCCCCAGATACGCAGTATTTT. The chain has TRBV5-1 and TRBJ2-3; D may correspond to TRBD1 or TRBD2 (7 bases each). CDR3 length: 16 residues. Trimming removed 4 bases at V and 4 bases at J, with 19 bases between. CDR1 is SGHRS, CDR2 YFSETQ, per germline.

The chain employs TRBV27 and TRBJ1-2; D ambiguous. Trimming shortened V by 5 bases and J by 1 base, and 5 bases separated the two germline ends. The germline V gene encodes CDR1 MNHEY and CDR2 SMNVEV (reference sequence). The CDR3 contains 12 residues. CDR3 bases: TGTGCCAGCAGTCACAGTAACTATGGCTACACCTTC. Translating gives CASSHSNYGYTF.

In the case of this clone: A read error may produce the germline difference seen at one junction end. J is TRBJ2-1 and V is TRBV7-6; 15 bases are shared with TRBD2. The CDR3 is 16 residues long. Germline V gene lookup returns CDR1 SGHVS and CDR2 FNYEAQ. CDR3 residues: CASSLEIGTSGGPVLF. The CDR3 DNA reads as TGTGCCAGCAGCTTAGAAATAGGGACTAGCGGGGGGCCCGTCCTCTTC. The whole variable domain, filled in from reference TRBV7-6 and TRBJ2-1, reads GAGVSQSPRYKVTKRGQDVALRCDPISGHVSLYWYRQALGQGPEFLTYFNYEAQQDKSGLPNDRFSAERPEGSISTLTIQRTEQRDSAMYRCASSLEIGTSGGPVLFGPGTRLTVL.

This sequence joins TRBV5-1 and TRBJ2-1, with 7 bases identical to TRBD2. This CDR3 comprises 18 residues. Germline V gives CDR1 SGHRS, CDR2 YFSETQ. V shed 1 base and J 5 bases; nucleotides not matched to a gene: 15. The CDR3 coding sequence is TGCGCCAGCAGCTTGTTGTTCGGGGGGTCAGTATCGGACAATGAGCAGTTCTTC. Its protein is CASSLLFGGSVSDNEQFF.

This chain links TRBV6-1 with TRBJ2-7; the match to TRBD1 covers 12 bases. The V gene's germline CDR1 is MNHNS and CDR2 SASEGT. V shed 3 bases, J shed 5 bases, and the junction held 11 bases outside the gene matches. The CDR3 loop spans 17 amino acids. CDR3 nucleotides: TGTGCCAGCAGTGACCGCCCGGGGGGGACAGGGGGCCACGAGCAGTACTTC. The encoded protein is CASSDRPGGTGGHEQYF.

The chain joins TRBV5-8 to TRBJ1-2, with TRBD1 as a possible D gene (5 bases). CDR1 and CDR2 (germline): SGHTS, YDEGEE. The CDR3 spans 16 residues. Between the trimmed V and J ends, which lost 4 bases and 0 bases, there was a span of 16 bases. The CDR3 DNA is TGTGCCAGCAGCCCATGGCAACAGGAGACTAACTATGGCTACACCTTC. Its translation: CASSPWQQETNYGYTF.

Only a few counts were recorded for this clone. J is TRBJ1-2 and V is TRBV6-1; D is possibly TRBD1 (6 bases). This CDR3 is 15 amino acids long. V was trimmed by 1 base and J by 4 bases, leaving 13 bases between them. Germline V gives CDR1 MNHNS, CDR2 SASEGT. The CDR3 protein is CASSEVAGGGYGYTF. DNA of the CDR3: TGTGCCAGCAGTGAAGTGGCTGGGGGCGGCTATGGCTACACCTTC.

This clone has more than one count but fewer than ten. This sequence joins TRBV28 and TRBJ1-4, with a possible D match to TRBD1 (5 bases). CDR3 length: 14 amino acids. The V gene's germline CDR1 is MDHEN and CDR2 SYDVKM. V lost 8 bases to trimming and J lost 8 bases, with 18 bases between them. The CDR3 DNA is TGTGCCAGCGCTGGGGGGGGGATTGGAGAAAAACTGTTTTTT. Its translation: CASAGGGIGEKLFF.

The J gene is TRBJ2-1, the V gene TRBV7-9; TRBD1 aligns across 9 bases. V trimming: 7 bases; J trimming: 4 bases; junction bases outside the gene matches: 8. From germline, CDR1 is SEHNR and CDR2 FQNEAQ (reference sequence). The CDR3 runs to 15 residues. For the CDR3, the DNA is TGTGCCAGCAACCGAGGGACAGGGACTTACAATGAGCAGTTCTTC. It encodes CASNRGTGTYNEQFF.

A few counts support this clone. The V and J genes are TRBV19 and TRBJ2-7; no clear D gene. From germline, CDR1 is LNHDA and CDR2 SQIVND (reference sequence). The CDR3 has 13 residues. The germline V and J ends were trimmed by 1 base and 5 bases, with 9 bases remaining between them. The CDR3 DNA is TGTGCCAGTAGTATAGGTTTTGTCCACGAGCAGTACTTC. Protein product: CASSIGFVHEQYF.

Worth noting for this clone: Germline and junction disagree at one end, which may indicate a read error. This chain connects TRBV19 to TRBJ1-2, with D perhaps TRBD1 (5 bases). This CDR3 comprises 11 residues. The germline gives CDR1 LNHDA, CDR2 SQIVND (reference sequence). The DNA for the CDR3 is TGCGTCTCCTGGGACCTCTATGGCTACACCTTC. Translating gives CVSWDLYGYTF.

The rearrangement joins TRBV19 to TRBJ1-5, with D perhaps matching TRBD1 (6 bases). CDR3 length equals 14 residues. Trimming removed 7 bases at V and 2 bases at J, with 12 bases between. Germline CDR1 and CDR2: LNHDA and SQIVND (reference sequence). As DNA, the CDR3 is TGTGCCAGTAATACAGGGTTCGGCAATCAGCCCCAGCATTTT. Amino acid sequence: CASNTGFGNQPQHF.

Comment on this clone: In the same sample, other DNA sequences code for this CDR3. This rearrangement joins TRBV19 to TRBJ1-5, with D perhaps matching TRBD1 (6 bases). Trimming removed 9 bases from V and 2 bases from J, with 8 bases in between. Germline V CDR1 and CDR2: LNHDA, SQIVND (reference sequence). This CDR3 is built from 12 residues. CDR3 protein: CASRQGNQPQHF. CDR3 bases: TGTGCCAGCCGACAGGGCAATCAGCCCCAGCATTTT.